Presented here are 6 T cell receptor beta chains from one specimen sequenced in a study of blood T cells in healthy people across ages. Then a second PCR, running roughly 7 to 11 cycles, was carried out with a sample-barcoded 5' primer and a J-beta primer mix. TCRdb reanalysed the 5' RACE reads using MiXCR and keeps one entry per CDR3 protein. The table shows around 1.1 million distinct CDR3 sequences, with 35% to 40% occurring only once. The sample comprised blood. The receptors were gathered from a man aged 18 to 29 in good health.

This clonotype has just a few counts. The chain combines TRBV28 with TRBJ2-2, with 7 bases that match TRBD1. With V trimmed by 3 bases and J by 4 bases, 8 bases remained unmatched. The CDR3 is made up of 16 amino acids. Germline-derived CDR1 and CDR2 are MDHEN and SYDVKM. The DNA of the CDR3 is TGTGCCAGCAGTTTTAGTAGGGGGCTCGGCACCGGGGAGCTGTTTTTT. Translating gives CASSFSRGLGTGELFF.

This chain uses TRBV10-3 with TRBJ2-2, with a tentative D call TRBD2 (6 bases). The CDR3 runs to 15 residues. CDR1 and CDR2 (germline): ENHRY, SYGVKD. V gave up 2 bases and J gave up 3 bases, with 10 bases separating them. CDR3 DNA: TGTGCCATCAGTGAGACCGGGAGAGACACCGGGGAGCTGTTTTTT. It is translated as CAISETGRDTGELFF.

This clonotype is a singleton in its sample. The chain joins TRBV4-3 to TRBJ2-3; 11 nucleotides match TRBD2. From germline, CDR1 is LGHNA and CDR2 YSLEER. Trimming at V came to 8 bases and at J to 1 base, leaving 5 bases not matched to a gene. The CDR3 spans 15 residues. As DNA, the CDR3 is TGCGCCAGCGGCACACTAGCGGGGGGCACAGATACGCAGTATTTT. It yields the protein CASGTLAGGTDTQYF.

The genes are TRBV3-1 and TRBJ2-3; D remains ambiguous. Germline CDR1 LGHDT, CDR2 YNNKEL (reference sequence). The CDR3 is 14 residues long. Trimming took 6 bases from V and 5 from J, leaving 15 bases between them. Here the CDR3 DNA reads TGTGCCAGCAGGCGAGGACCTGCAATAGATACGCAGTATTTT. This gives the protein CASRRGPAIDTQYF.

This clonotype was observed a few times. The chain has TRBV4-1 and TRBJ1-4, with TRBD1 matching over 10 bases. CDR3 length: 15 amino acids. J lost 4 bases, V lost 3 bases, and 2 bases had no gene match. Germline CDR1 MGHRA, CDR2 YSYEKL. The chain's CDR3 is CASSHGTGDNEKLFF. The DNA of the CDR3 is TGCGCCAGCAGCCATGGGACAGGGGATAATGAAAAACTGTTTTTT.

The rearrangement links TRBV12-3 or TRBV12-4 to TRBJ2-3; possibly TRBD1 for D (5 bases). The ends were cut back, 5 bases at V and 5 bases at J, with 11 bases in the middle. The CDR3 totals 13 residues. CDR3 protein: CASSRPGRDTQYF. CDR3 DNA sequence: TGTGCCAGCAGTAGACCAGGGCGAGATACGCAGTATTTT.